Below, 23 T cell receptor beta chains from the same sample are listed, as sequenced in a study of CD8 T cells in Susac syndrome. cDNA came from around 0.5 to 1 ug RNA primed by random hexamers. TCRdb recomputed calls from the immunoSEQ multiplex PCR reads with MiXCR, one row per CDR3 protein. The table records some 120,000 distinct CDR3 sequences, around 96% of them present only once. The sample comprised CD8+ T cells from PBMCs. Receptors were obtained from a human donor with Susac syndrome.

V usage is TRBV13 and J usage is TRBJ2-3, with 12 bases fitting TRBD2. With V trimmed by 4 bases and J by 1 base, 12 bases remained unmatched. CDR1 and CDR2 (germline): PRHDT, FYEKMQ (reference sequence). The CDR3 length is 19 residues. CDR3 nucleotides: TGTGCCAGCAGCTCAGGGACTAGCGGGCTCTCTCCGGGCACAGATACGCAGTATTTT. This codes for CASSSGTSGLSPGTDTQYF.

The chain links TRBV7-9 to TRBJ2-1, with TRBD1 as a possible D gene (6 bases). The V gene's germline CDR1 is SEHNR and CDR2 FQNEAQ (reference sequence). The V end was cut by 4 bases, the J end by 2 bases, with 12 bases between. The CDR3 has 15 residues. CDR3 coding DNA: TGTGCCAGCAGCTCCAGGGGTGATACCTACAATGAGCAGTTCTTC. It specifies CASSSRGDTYNEQFF.

The gene calls are TRBV7-3 and TRBJ2-1; 8 nucleotides agree with TRBD2. The CDR3 length is 16 residues. The junction had 5 bases not matched to a gene; V was cut back by 0 bases and J by 4 bases. Germline assignment: CDR1 SGHTA and CDR2 FQGTGA. DNA for the CDR3: TGTGCCAGCAGCTTAACAGGGCTAGCGGGTTACAATGAGCAGTTCTTC. It is translated as CASSLTGLAGYNEQFF.

The chain is built from TRBV12-3 or TRBV12-4 and TRBJ2-2; D gene ambiguous. The V end was cut by 3 bases, the J end by 1 base, with 6 bases between. The CDR3 spans 14 residues. CDR3 sequence: CASSFGRNTGELFF. CDR3 nucleotides: TGTGCCAGCAGTTTTGGCCGGAACACCGGGGAGCTGTTTTTT.

This chain joins TRBV5-1 and TRBJ2-3; 8 bases align to TRBD1. Per germline, CDR1 SGHRS and CDR2 YFSETQ. The CDR3 consists of 15 residues. J lost 2 bases, V lost 0 bases, and 2 bases had no gene match. CDR3 sequence: CASSLGTGHTDTQYF. The CDR3 region has the DNA TGCGCCAGCAGCTTGGGGACAGGGCACACAGATACGCAGTATTTT. The complete variable domain, with remaining parts taken from reference TRBV5-1 and TRBJ2-3, reads KAGVTQTPRYLIKTRGQQVTLSCSPISGHRSVSWYQQTPGQGLQFLFEYFSETQRNKGNFPGRFSGRQFSNSRSEMNVSTLELGDSALYLCASSLGTGHTDTQYFGPGTRLTVL.

The chain uses TRBV15 and TRBJ2-3; D may correspond to TRBD1 or TRBD2 (5 bases each). Germline lookup yields CDR1 LNHNV and CDR2 YYDKDF (reference sequence). The CDR3 runs 14 residues. V shed 0 bases and J shed 4 bases, with 8 bases lying between them. The CDR3 region has the DNA TGTGCCACCAGCAGAGATCGGGACGCAGATACGCAGTATTTT. Translated, it gives CATSRDRDADTQYF.

The chain recombines TRBV6-5 with TRBJ1-4; maybe TRBD1 (5 bases). Germline V gives CDR1 MNHEY, CDR2 SVGAGI. This CDR3 spans 13 amino acids. V lost 2 bases and J lost 8, with 9 bases in between. CDR3 residues: CASSYNTGEKLFF. The CDR3 DNA sequence: TGTGCCAGCAGTTACAATACAGGCGAAAAACTGTTTTTT.

The count of this clonotype is one. The V call is TRBV24-1, the J call TRBJ2-1; perhaps D is TRBD1 or TRBD2 (5 bases each). The germline gives CDR1 KGHDR, CDR2 SFDVKD. Trimming removed 3 bases at V and 4 bases at J, with 18 bases between. CDR3 size: 17 residues. The CDR3 DNA reads as TGTGCCACCAGTGATCCACAGGAGCTCCTAGCTTACAATGAGCAGTTCTTC. This translates into CATSDPQELLAYNEQFF.

The rearrangement joins TRBV2 to TRBJ2-5, with 10 positions matching TRBD2. The CDR3 sequence is 17 residues long. Germline values: CDR1 SNHLY, CDR2 FYNNEI. The junction had 7 bases not matched to a gene; V was cut back by 2 bases and J by 1 base. The CDR3 loop reads CASSESPSGGLQETQYF. In DNA, the CDR3 is TGTGCCAGCAGTGAAAGTCCTAGCGGGGGACTCCAAGAGACCCAGTACTTC.

The rearrangement links TRBV20-1 to TRBJ2-7; TRBD1 matches 7 bases. This CDR3 spans 15 amino acids. Germline trimming cut 2 bases from V and 7 bases from J; bases unmatched to any gene: 14. CDR1 DFQATT and CDR2 SNEGSKA come from the germline V gene (reference sequence). CDR3 nucleotides: TGCAGTGCTAGATTCCGACAGGGTCCCCTCAAAGAGCAGTACTTC. Translating it yields CSARFRQGPLKEQYF.

The J gene is TRBJ1-4, the V gene TRBV12-3 or TRBV12-4; D is perhaps TRBD1 (5 bases). The CDR3 loop spans 14 amino acids. V shed 7 bases and J shed 5 bases, with 14 bases lying between them. In DNA form, the CDR3 reads TGTGCCAGCACCCCAACGGGGGGAAATGAAAAACTGTTTTTT. It codes for CASTPTGGNEKLFF.

The V call is TRBV12-3 or TRBV12-4, the J call TRBJ2-6; no firm D call. This CDR3 has 12 residues. V gave up 4 bases and J gave up 12 bases, with 10 bases separating them. CDR3 DNA: TGTGCCAGCAGTTCAGGTCGGCGCGTCCTGACTTTC. Translating it yields CASSSGRRVLTF.

V and J are TRBV6-6 and TRBJ2-4; D is possibly TRBD2 (5 bases). This CDR3 has 15 amino acids. CDR1 and CDR2 from the germline V gene are MNHNY and SVGAGI (reference sequence). V gave up 2 bases and J gave up 8 bases, with 16 bases separating them. CDR3 amino acids: CASSYIGKIRDIQYF. CDR3 nucleotide sequence: TGTGCCAGCAGTTACATCGGGAAGATACGAGACATTCAGTACTTC.

The chain couples TRBV9 to TRBJ2-7; D possibly corresponds to TRBD2 (5 bases). The CDR3 consists of 14 residues. V lost 4 bases to trimming and J lost 3 bases, with 14 bases between them. Germline V gene lookup returns CDR1 SGDLS and CDR2 YYNGEE. The CDR3 here is CASSPRSGFYEQYF. DNA of the CDR3: TGTGCCAGCAGCCCCCGCTCGGGATTCTACGAGCAGTACTTC.

The chain uses TRBV7-3 and TRBJ2-3; TRBD1 matches 7 bases. Per germline, CDR1 SGHTA and CDR2 FQGTGA. CDR3 length equals 14 residues. With 4 bases clipped from V and 6 bases from J, the junction kept 7 bases outside the gene matches. The DNA for the CDR3 is TGTGCCAGCAGCTGGATAGGGACAGCCGATACGCAGTATTTT. This gives the protein CASSWIGTADTQYF.

The V and J genes are TRBV20-1 and TRBJ2-1, with 9 bases fitting TRBD2. The CDR3 extends over 14 amino acids. The germline V gene has CDR1 DFQATT and CDR2 SNEGSKA (reference sequence). After removal of 1 base from V and 4 bases from J, the junction contained 2 bases not matched to a gene. In DNA, the CDR3 is TGCAGTGCTAGAGGACTAGCGGAATACAATGAGCAGTTCTTC. As protein: CSARGLAEYNEQFF.

The chain is built from TRBV27 and TRBJ2-7, with a possible D match to TRBD2 (6 bases). V lost 0 bases and J 7 bases, leaving 16 bases between the germline ends. CDR1 and CDR2 (germline): MNHEY, SMNVEV (reference sequence). This CDR3 has 15 amino acids. CDR3 protein: CASSLSGTDRREQYF. The DNA of the CDR3 is TGTGCCAGCAGTTTATCCGGGACTGACCGGAGAGAGCAGTACTTC.

The CDR3 loop reads CASSLRRPGETQYF. Written as DNA, the CDR3 is TGTGCCAGCAGTTTACGGCGTCCAGGGGAGACCCAGTACTTC. This chain joins TRBV27 and TRBJ2-5; D is perhaps TRBD1 (5 bases). V was shortened by 2 bases and J by 5 bases, with 12 bases between the two germline ends. The CDR3 runs 14 residues. Per germline, CDR1 MNHEY and CDR2 SMNVEV (reference sequence).

The J gene is TRBJ2-7, the V gene TRBV7-6; tentatively, D is TRBD1 (5 bases). Germline CDR1 and CDR2: SGHVS and FNYEAQ. Trimming took off 5 bases at V and 2 bases at J, with 10 bases between the two ends. This CDR3 region has 13 residues. The DNA of the CDR3 is TGTGCCAGCAGCGCGACAGTCGCCTACGAGCAGTACTTC. As protein: CASSATVAYEQYF.

The genes are TRBV4-3 and TRBJ2-7, with D hard to call. Deletions cut 0 bases from V and 3 bases from J, with 6 bases between. The CDR3 sequence is 13 residues long. Germline V CDR1 and CDR2: LGHNA, YSLEER. CDR3 sequence: CASSQDAFYEQYF. CDR3 DNA sequence: TGCGCCAGCAGCCAAGACGCCTTCTACGAGCAGTACTTC.

This clonotype was found once. The CDR3 nucleotides read TGTGCCAGCAGCACGCGGGACGGAGAAGAGACCCAGTACTTC. Its protein is CASSTRDGEETQYF. The chain couples TRBV9 to TRBJ2-5; the D gene is possibly TRBD2 (6 bases). V lost 4 bases to trimming and J lost 3 bases, with 13 bases between them. The CDR3 runs to 14 residues. The germline V gene encodes CDR1 SGDLS and CDR2 YYNGEE.

The chain uses TRBV11-2 and TRBJ2-1; 7 bases match TRBD2. The CDR3 has 15 residues. J lost 7 bases, V lost 7 bases, and 13 bases had no gene match. The germline CDR1 and CDR2 sequences are SGHAT and FQNNGV. The CDR3: CASTEWREPGNEQFF. As DNA, the CDR3 is TGTGCCAGCACCGAATGGCGGGAGCCGGGGAATGAGCAGTTCTTC. Full variable domain (missing parts from reference TRBV11-2 and TRBJ2-1): EAGVAQSPRYKIIEKRQSVAFWCNPISGHATLYWYQQILGQGPKLLIQFQNNGVVDDSQLPKDRFSAERLKGVDSTLKIQPAKLEDSAVYLCASTEWREPGNEQFFGPGTRLTVL.

The chain is built from TRBV25-1 and TRBJ2-7; 8 positions match TRBD2. The V and J ends lost 5 bases and 3 bases, in that order; junction bases with no gene match: 6. This CDR3 is 14 amino acids long. CDR1 is MGHDK, CDR2 SYGVNS, per germline. The CDR3 coding sequence is TGTGCCAGCAGTCCCCGGGAGGGGGTCTACGAGCAGTACTTC. Amino acids: CASSPREGVYEQYF.